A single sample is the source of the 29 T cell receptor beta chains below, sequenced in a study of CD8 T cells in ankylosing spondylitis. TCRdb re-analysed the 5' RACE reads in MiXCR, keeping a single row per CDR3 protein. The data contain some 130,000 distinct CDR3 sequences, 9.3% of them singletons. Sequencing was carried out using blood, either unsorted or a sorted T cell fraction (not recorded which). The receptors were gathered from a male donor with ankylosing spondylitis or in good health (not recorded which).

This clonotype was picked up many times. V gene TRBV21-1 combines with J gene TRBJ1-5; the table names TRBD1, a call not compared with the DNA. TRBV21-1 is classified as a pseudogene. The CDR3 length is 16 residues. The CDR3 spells CAPQQKTQGVNQPQHF. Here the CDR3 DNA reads TGTGCTCCTCAGCAAAAGACACAGGGAGTCAATCAGCCCCAGCATTTT.

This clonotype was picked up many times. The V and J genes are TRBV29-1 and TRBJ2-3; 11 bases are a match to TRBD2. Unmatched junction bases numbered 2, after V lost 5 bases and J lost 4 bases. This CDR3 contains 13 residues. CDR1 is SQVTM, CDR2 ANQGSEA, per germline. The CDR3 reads CSVRLAGPDTQYF. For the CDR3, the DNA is TGCAGCGTTCGACTAGCGGGACCAGATACGCAGTATTTT.

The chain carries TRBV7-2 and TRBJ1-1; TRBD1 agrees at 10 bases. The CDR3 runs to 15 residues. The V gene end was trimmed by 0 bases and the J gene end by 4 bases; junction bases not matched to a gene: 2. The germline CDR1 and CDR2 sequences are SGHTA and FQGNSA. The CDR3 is CASSLAGQGSTEAFF. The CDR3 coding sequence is TGTGCCAGCAGCTTAGCGGGACAGGGGAGCACTGAAGCTTTCTTT.

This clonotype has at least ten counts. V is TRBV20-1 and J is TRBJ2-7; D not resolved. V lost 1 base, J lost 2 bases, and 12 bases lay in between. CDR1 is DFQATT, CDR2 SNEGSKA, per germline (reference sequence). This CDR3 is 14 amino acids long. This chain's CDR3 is CSARVPVTPYEQYF. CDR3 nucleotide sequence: TGCAGTGCTAGAGTTCCAGTGACTCCCTACGAGCAGTACTTC.

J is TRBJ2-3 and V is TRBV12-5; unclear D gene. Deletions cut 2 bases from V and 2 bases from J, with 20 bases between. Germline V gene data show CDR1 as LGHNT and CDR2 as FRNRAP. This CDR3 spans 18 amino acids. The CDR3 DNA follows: TGTGCTAGTGGTTTGTGGCCCCGGTGGGGAAGTGACACAGATACGCAGTATTTT. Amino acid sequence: CASGLWPRWGSDTDTQYF. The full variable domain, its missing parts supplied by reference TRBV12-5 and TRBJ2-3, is DARVTQTPRHKVTEMGQEVTMRCQPILGHNTVFWYRQTMMQGLELLAYFRNRAPLDDSGMPKDRFSAEMPDATLATLKIQPSEPRDSAVYFCASGLWPRWGSDTDTQYFGPGTRLTVL.

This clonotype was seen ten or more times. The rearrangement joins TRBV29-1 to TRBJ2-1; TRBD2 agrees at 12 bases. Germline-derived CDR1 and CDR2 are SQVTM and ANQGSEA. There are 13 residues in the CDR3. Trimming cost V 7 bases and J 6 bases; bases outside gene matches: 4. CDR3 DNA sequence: TGCAGCGCTAGCGGGAGGGCCATCAATGAGCAGTTCTTC. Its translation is CSASGRAINEQFF.

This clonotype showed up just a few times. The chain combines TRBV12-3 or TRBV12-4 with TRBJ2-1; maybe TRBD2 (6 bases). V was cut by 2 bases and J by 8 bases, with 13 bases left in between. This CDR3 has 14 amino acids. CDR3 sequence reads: CASSLRGRSYEQFF. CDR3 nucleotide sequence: TGTGCCAGCAGTTTACGAGGGAGGAGCTATGAGCAGTTCTTC.

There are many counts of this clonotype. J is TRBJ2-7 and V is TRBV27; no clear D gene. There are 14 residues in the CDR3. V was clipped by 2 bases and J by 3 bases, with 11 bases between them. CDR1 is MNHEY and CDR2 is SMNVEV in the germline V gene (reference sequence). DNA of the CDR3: TGTGCCAGCAGTTTAACACCCCTCGGCTACGAGCAGTACTTC. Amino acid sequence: CASSLTPLGYEQYF.

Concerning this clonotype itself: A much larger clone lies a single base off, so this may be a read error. CDR3 DNA: TGTGCCAGCTGCTTCCGTAGGGGGACTAGCGGGAGCTCCTACAATGAGCAGTTCTTC. Its protein is CASCFRRGTSGSSYNEQFF. The chain recombines TRBV11-2 with TRBJ2-1; the match to TRBD2 covers 14 bases. The CDR3 sequence is 19 residues long. Germline CDR1 and CDR2: SGHAT and FQNNGV. Variable domain in full (rest from reference TRBV11-2 and TRBJ2-1): EAGVAQSPRYKIIEKRQSVAFWCNPISGHATLYWYQQILGQGPKLLIQFQNNGVVDDSQLPKDRFSAERLKGVDSTLKIQPAKLEDSAVYLCASCFRRGTSGSSYNEQFFGPGTRLTVL.

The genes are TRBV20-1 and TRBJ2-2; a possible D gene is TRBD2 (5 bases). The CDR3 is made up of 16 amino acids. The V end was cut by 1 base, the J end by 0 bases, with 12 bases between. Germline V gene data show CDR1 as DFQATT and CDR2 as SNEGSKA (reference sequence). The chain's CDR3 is CSARARLAANTGELFF. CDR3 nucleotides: TGCAGTGCTAGAGCACGTCTAGCCGCGAACACCGGGGAGCTGTTTTTT.

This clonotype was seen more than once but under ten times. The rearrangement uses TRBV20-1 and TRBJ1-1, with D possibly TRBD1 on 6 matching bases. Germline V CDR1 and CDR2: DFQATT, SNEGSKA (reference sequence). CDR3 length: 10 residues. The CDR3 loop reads CSAGVTEAFF. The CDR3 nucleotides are TGCAGCGCAGGGGTCACTGAAGCTTTCTTT.

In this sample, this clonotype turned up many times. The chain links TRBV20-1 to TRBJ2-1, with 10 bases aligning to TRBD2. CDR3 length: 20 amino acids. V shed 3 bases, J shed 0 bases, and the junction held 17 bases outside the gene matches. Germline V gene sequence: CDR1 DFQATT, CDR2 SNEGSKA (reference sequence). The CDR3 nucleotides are TGCAGTGCTAGTCACGTGGTTGGGCTAGCGGGAGCGTACTCCTACAATGAGCAGTTCTTC. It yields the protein CSASHVVGLAGAYSYNEQFF.

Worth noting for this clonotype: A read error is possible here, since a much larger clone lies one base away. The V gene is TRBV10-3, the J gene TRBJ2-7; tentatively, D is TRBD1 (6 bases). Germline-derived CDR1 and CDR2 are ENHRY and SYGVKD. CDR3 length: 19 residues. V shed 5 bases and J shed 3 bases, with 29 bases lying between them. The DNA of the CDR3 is TGTGCCATCAGTACCCGCCCTGACGGCCGGGGACAAAGGTTCTACGAGCAGTACTTC. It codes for CAISTRPDGRGQRFYEQYF.

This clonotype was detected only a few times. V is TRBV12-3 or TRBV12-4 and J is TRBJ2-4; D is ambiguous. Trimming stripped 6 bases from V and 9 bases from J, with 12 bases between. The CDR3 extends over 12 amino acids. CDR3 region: CASSLGLVIQYF. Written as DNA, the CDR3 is TGTGCCAGCAGCCTGGGCCTTGTCATTCAGTACTTC.

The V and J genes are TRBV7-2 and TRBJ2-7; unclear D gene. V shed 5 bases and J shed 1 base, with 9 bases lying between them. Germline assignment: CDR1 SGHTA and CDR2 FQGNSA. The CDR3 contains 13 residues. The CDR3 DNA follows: TGTGCCAGCAGCCCAACTGTTTCCTACGAGCAGTACTTC. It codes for CASSPTVSYEQYF.

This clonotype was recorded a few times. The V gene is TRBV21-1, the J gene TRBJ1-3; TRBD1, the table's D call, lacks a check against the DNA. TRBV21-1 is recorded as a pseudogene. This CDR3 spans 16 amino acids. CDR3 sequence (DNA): TGTGCCAGCAGCACACCCCGGGATCGCTCTGGAAACACCATATATTTT. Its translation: CASSTPRDRSGNTIYF.

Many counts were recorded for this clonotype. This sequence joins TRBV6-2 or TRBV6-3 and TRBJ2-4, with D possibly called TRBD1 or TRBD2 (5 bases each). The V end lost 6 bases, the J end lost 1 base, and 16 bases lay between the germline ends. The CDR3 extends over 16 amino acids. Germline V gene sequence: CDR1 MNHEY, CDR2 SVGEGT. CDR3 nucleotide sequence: TGTGCCAGCAGAGACGGGACCGGATTTGCCAAAAACATTCAGTACTTC. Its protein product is CASRDGTGFAKNIQYF.

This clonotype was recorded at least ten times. CDR3 coding DNA: TGCGCCAGCAGCTTGCCGGGATATGGCGAGCAGTACTTC. This encodes CASSLPGYGEQYF. The V and J genes are TRBV5-1 and TRBJ2-7; tentatively, D is TRBD2 (5 bases). V lost 1 base to trimming and J lost 6 bases, with 11 bases between them. The CDR3 length is 13 residues. Germline CDR1 is SGHRS and CDR2 is YFSETQ.

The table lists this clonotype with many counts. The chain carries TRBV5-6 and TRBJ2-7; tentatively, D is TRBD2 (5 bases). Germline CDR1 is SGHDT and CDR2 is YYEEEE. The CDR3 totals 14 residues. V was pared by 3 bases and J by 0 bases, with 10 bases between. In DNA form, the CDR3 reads TGTGCCAGCAGCTGGTGGGAGTCCTCCTACGAGCAGTACTTC. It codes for CASSWWESSYEQYF.

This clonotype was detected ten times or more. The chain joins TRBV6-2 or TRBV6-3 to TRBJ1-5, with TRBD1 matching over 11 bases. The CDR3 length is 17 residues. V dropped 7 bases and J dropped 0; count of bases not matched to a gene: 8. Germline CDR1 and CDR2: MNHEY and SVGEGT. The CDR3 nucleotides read TGTGCCAGCACACCAAGGACAGGGGGCCGTAGCAATCAGCCCCAGCATTTT. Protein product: CASTPRTGGRSNQPQHF.

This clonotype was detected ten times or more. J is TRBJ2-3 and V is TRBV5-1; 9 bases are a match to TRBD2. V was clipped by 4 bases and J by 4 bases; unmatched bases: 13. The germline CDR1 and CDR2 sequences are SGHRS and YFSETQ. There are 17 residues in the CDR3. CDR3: CASSLGYSGSFADTQYF. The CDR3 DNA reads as TGCGCCAGCAGCCTGGGATATAGCGGGAGTTTCGCAGATACGCAGTATTTT.

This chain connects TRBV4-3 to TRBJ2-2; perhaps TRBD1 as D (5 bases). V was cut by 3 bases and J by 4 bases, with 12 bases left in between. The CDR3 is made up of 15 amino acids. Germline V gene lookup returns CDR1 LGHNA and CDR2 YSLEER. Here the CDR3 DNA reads TGCGCCAGCAGCCAGAACTATCAGGGCACCGGGGAGCTGTTTTTT. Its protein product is CASSQNYQGTGELFF.

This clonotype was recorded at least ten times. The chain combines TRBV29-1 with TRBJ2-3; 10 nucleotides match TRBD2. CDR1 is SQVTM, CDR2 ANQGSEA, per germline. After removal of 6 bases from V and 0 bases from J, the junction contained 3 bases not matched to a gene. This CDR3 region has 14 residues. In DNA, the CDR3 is TGCAGCGTCGGGACTAGCGTTAGCACAGATACGCAGTATTTT. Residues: CSVGTSVSTDTQYF.

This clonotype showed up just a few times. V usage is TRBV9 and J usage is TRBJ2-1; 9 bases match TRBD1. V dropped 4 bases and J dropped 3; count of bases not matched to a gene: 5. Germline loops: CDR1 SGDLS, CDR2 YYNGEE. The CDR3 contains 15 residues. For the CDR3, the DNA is TGTGCCAGCAGCCCACGGGGACAGGGCTACAATGAGCAGTTCTTC. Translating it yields CASSPRGQGYNEQFF.

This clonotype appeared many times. CDR3 residues: CASSNWDRRTDTQYF. CDR3 nucleotides: TGTGCCAGCAGCAACTGGGACAGACGCACAGATACGCAGTATTTT. V usage is TRBV7-9 and J usage is TRBJ2-3; 7 bases map to TRBD1. The CDR3 is made up of 15 amino acids. Germline V lookup: CDR1 SEHNR, CDR2 FQNEAQ (reference sequence). V dropped 5 bases and J dropped 1; count of bases not matched to a gene: 6.

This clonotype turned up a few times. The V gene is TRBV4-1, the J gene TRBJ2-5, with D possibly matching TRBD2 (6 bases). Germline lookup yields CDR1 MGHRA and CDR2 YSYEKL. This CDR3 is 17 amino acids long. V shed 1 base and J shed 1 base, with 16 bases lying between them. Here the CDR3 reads CASSQGRSGGLQETQYF. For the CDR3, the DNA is TGCGCCAGCAGCCAAGGCCGTAGCGGAGGCCTCCAAGAGACCCAGTACTTC.

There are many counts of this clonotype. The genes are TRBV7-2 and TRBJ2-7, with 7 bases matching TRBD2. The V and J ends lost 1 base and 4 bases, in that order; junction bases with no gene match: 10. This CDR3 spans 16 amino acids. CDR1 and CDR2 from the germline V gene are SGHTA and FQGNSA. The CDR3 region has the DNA TGTGCCAGCAGCTTAGACTCTGAGCGGGATGTTTACGAGCAGTACTTC. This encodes CASSLDSERDVYEQYF.

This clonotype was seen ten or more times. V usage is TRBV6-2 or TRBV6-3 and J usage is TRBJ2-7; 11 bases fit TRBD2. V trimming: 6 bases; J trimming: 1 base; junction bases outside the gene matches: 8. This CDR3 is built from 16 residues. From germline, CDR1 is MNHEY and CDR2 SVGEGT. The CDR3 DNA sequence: TGTGCCAGCAGCCTGACAGGGACTAGCGGTTCCTACGAGCAGTACTTC. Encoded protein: CASSLTGTSGSYEQYF.

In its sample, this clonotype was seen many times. Here the CDR3 reads CSARRGGGVTKETQYF. CDR3 nucleotides: TGCAGTGCTAGGAGGGGGGGTGGGGTAACAAAAGAGACCCAGTACTTC. The chain uses TRBV20-1 and TRBJ2-5, with a tentative D call TRBD2 (7 bases). V lost 3 bases and J 3 bases, leaving 20 bases between the germline ends. CDR1 and CDR2 from the germline V gene are DFQATT and SNEGSKA (reference sequence). The CDR3 runs 16 residues.